The 17 T cell receptor beta chains listed next were all sequenced from one sample in a study of cytomegalovirus exposure and HLA in healthy donors. The PCR made use of 60 Vbeta and 13 Jbeta primers. The data were produced by immunoSEQ multiplex PCR, yet TCRdb's version contains in-frame clones alone and is incomplete. The sample includes roughly 49,000 clones, approximately 85% seen only once; the top ten take 2% to 2.5%. Input material: PBMCs. These receptors were collected from a boy between 5 and 17 years old in good health and CMV-seropositive.

The chain combines TRBV5-1 with TRBJ2-3; 9 bases map to TRBD2. After removal of 0 bases from V and 11 bases from J, the junction contained 10 bases not matched to a gene. CDR1 and CDR2 from the germline V gene are SGHRS and YFSETQ. CDR3 length equals 15 residues. The CDR3 coding sequence is TGCGCCAGCAGCTTGGAGGGACTAGCTCACCGGGGGCAGTATTTT. Residues: CASSLEGLAHRGQYF.

This sequence joins TRBV10-1 and TRBJ2-7, with D unclear. Looked up from germline, CDR1 is WNHNN and CDR2 is SYGVQD (reference sequence). V shed 3 bases and J shed 0 bases, with 6 bases lying between them. This CDR3 has 13 residues. In DNA form, the CDR3 reads TGCGCCAGCAGTGACAGTCTCTCCTACGAGCAGTACTTC. This sequence encodes CASSDSLSYEQYF.

This chain uses TRBV6-5 with TRBJ1-1; D remains unclear. Trimming pared 0 bases from V and 7 bases from J, leaving 12 bases between. The CDR3 covers 14 residues. The germline V gene encodes CDR1 MNHEY and CDR2 SVGAGI. CDR3 protein: CASSYSRVADEAFF. The CDR3 bases are TGTGCCAGCAGTTACTCGAGGGTGGCGGATGAAGCTTTCTTT.

This clone was recorded only once. V is TRBV29-1 and J is TRBJ1-1; D possibly corresponds to TRBD1 (6 bases). This CDR3 is built from 12 residues. CDR1 SQVTM and CDR2 ANQGSEA come from the germline V gene. The CDR3 spells CSTAGAYTEAFF. CDR3 nucleotides: TGCAGTACAGCGGGGGCCTACACTGAAGCTTTCTTT.

V gene TRBV10-1 combines with J gene TRBJ2-5; perhaps TRBD2 as D (6 bases). The CDR3 has 14 amino acids. Germline V gene sequence: CDR1 WNHNN, CDR2 SYGVQD (reference sequence). Trimming shortened V by 3 bases and J by 3 bases, and 11 bases separated the two germline ends. CDR3 nucleotides: TGCGCCAGCAGTGATGGGGAGGTGGAAGAGACCCAGTACTTC. Translated: CASSDGEVEETQYF.

This chain connects TRBV2 to TRBJ2-2; D is unclear. The V gene's germline CDR1 is SNHLY and CDR2 FYNNEI. CDR3 length: 14 residues. The V end lost 1 base, the J end lost 8 bases, and 11 bases lay between the germline ends. CDR3 sequence reads: CASSEGQVIGELFF. The CDR3 DNA sequence: TGTGCCAGCAGTGAAGGGCAAGTCATTGGGGAGCTGTTTTTT.

This chain joins TRBV15 and TRBJ2-5, with 7 nucleotides matching TRBD1. Trimming cost V 4 bases and J 4 bases; bases outside gene matches: 3. CDR3 length: 13 residues. CDR1 LNHNV and CDR2 YYDKDF come from the germline V gene (reference sequence). The CDR3 DNA sequence: TGTGCCACCAGCACGGGACAGTTAGAGACCCAGTACTTC. This encodes CATSTGQLETQYF.

This clone was seen once. In DNA form, the CDR3 reads TGTGCCACCAGCGCGGGAGGTCAGCCCCAGCATTTT. This sequence encodes CATSAGGQPQHF. The chain is built from TRBV15 and TRBJ1-5; D ambiguous. CDR3 size: 12 residues. Trimming cost V 5 bases and J 6 bases, with 8 bases left between them. Germline CDR1 and CDR2: LNHNV and YYDKDF (reference sequence).

V and J are TRBV6-6 and TRBJ2-5; TRBD1 aligns across 7 bases. In germline, CDR1 is MNHNY, CDR2 SVGAGI (reference sequence). This CDR3 contains 15 residues. V lost 2 bases, J lost 4 bases, and 7 bases stayed unmatched. CDR3 nucleotide sequence: TGTGCCAGCAGTTACGAACGGACAGGAGGAGAGACCCAGTACTTC. Its translation: CASSYERTGGETQYF.

The rearrangement joins TRBV11-2 to TRBJ2-3; possible D gene TRBD2, 5 bases. The CDR3 covers 19 residues. Between the trimmed V and J ends, which lost 1 base and 2 bases, there was a span of 22 bases. Germline CDR1 and CDR2: SGHAT and FQNNGV. The CDR3 protein is CASSLGPLLIGLYTDTQYF. CDR3 in DNA: TGTGCCAGCAGCTTAGGACCGCTCCTTATCGGACTCTACACAGATACGCAGTATTTT.

This clone was detected once. The V and J genes are TRBV29-1 and TRBJ1-2; unclear D gene. Trimming left V 7 bases short and J 7 bases short, with 16 bases between. The CDR3 extends over 12 amino acids. The germline CDR1 and CDR2 sequences are SQVTM and ANQGSEA. DNA for the CDR3: TGCAGCGCCCCCGTGGAGGGTTCTGGCTACACCTTC. It codes for CSAPVEGSGYTF.

This clone was found a few times. The V gene is TRBV12-1, the J gene TRBJ1-6. TRBV12-1 is a pseudogene segment. There are 17 residues in the CDR3. The CDR3 loop is CASSLPWSAGNNSPLHF. The CDR3 DNA follows: TGTGCCAGCAGCTTACCTTGGTCCGCGGGGAATAATTCACCCCTCCACTTT.

This chain links TRBV19 with TRBJ2-7; 8 bases map to TRBD1. Germline trimming cut 5 bases from V and 2 bases from J; bases unmatched to any gene: 11. The CDR3 sequence is 16 residues long. Germline V gene data show CDR1 as LNHDA and CDR2 as SQIVND (reference sequence). CDR3 sequence reads: CASSSRQGAVAYEQYF. DNA for the CDR3: TGTGCCAGTAGTTCCCGTCAGGGGGCAGTAGCCTACGAGCAGTACTTC.

This sequence joins TRBV7-9 and TRBJ2-2, with no clear D. Germline V gene lookup returns CDR1 SEHNR and CDR2 FQNEAQ (reference sequence). CDR3 length equals 13 residues. V gave up 5 bases and J gave up 5 bases, with 9 bases separating them. The CDR3 spells CASSPRGTGELFF. The CDR3 region has the DNA TGTGCCAGCAGCCCTCGAGGAACCGGGGAGCTGTTTTTT.

The chain recombines TRBV5-1 with TRBJ2-1, with D uncertain. The V end lost 2 bases, the J end lost 4 bases, and 10 bases lay between the germline ends. The CDR3 length is 14 residues. CDR1 and CDR2 from the germline V gene are SGHRS and YFSETQ. The CDR3 bases are TGCGCCAGCAGCTTCGGCGGTGTGTACAATGAGCAGTTCTTC. Its translation is CASSFGGVYNEQFF.

The chain couples TRBV27 to TRBJ2-7; the D gene is possibly TRBD1 (5 bases). The CDR3 has 13 residues. The germline CDR1 and CDR2 sequences are MNHEY and SMNVEV (reference sequence). V lost 4 bases, J lost 6 bases, and 13 bases lay in between. The CDR3 bases are TGTGCCAGCAGTTGGGCAGGGTCGGGCGAGCAGTACTTC. Its protein is CASSWAGSGEQYF.

CDR3 bases: TGTGCCAGCAGAGGAGCGGGGCCCTCCTACAATGAGCAGTTCTTC. Translation: CASRGAGPSYNEQFF. The J gene is TRBJ2-1, the V gene TRBV6-1, with 7 bases aligning to TRBD2. Germline loops: CDR1 MNHNS, CDR2 SASEGT. The CDR3 has 15 residues. V was clipped by 6 bases and J by 0 bases; unmatched bases: 5.